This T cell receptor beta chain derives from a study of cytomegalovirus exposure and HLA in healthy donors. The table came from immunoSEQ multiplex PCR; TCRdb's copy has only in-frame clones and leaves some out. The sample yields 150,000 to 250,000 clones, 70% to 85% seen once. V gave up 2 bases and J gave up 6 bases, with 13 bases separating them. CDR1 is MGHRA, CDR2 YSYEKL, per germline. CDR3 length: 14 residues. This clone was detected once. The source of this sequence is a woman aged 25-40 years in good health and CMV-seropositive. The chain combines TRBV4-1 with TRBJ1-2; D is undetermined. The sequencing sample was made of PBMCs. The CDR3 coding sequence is TGCGCCAGCAGCCAACTAGCAGGTTCTGATGGCTACACCTTC. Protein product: CASSQLAGSDGYTF.